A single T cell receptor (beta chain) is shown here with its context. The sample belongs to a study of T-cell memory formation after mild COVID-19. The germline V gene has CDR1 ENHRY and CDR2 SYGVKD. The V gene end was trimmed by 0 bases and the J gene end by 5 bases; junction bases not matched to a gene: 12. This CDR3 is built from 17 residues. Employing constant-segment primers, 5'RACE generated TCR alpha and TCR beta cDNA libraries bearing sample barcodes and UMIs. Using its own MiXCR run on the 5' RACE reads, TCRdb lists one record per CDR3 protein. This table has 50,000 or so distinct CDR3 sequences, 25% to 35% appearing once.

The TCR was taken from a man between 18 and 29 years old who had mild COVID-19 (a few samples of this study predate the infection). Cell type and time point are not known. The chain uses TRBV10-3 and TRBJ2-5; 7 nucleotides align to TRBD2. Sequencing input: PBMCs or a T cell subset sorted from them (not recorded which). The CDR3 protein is CAISESGTGGEGETQYF. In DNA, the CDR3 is TGTGCCATCAGTGAGTCCGGGACGGGAGGCGAAGGGGAGACCCAGTACTTC.